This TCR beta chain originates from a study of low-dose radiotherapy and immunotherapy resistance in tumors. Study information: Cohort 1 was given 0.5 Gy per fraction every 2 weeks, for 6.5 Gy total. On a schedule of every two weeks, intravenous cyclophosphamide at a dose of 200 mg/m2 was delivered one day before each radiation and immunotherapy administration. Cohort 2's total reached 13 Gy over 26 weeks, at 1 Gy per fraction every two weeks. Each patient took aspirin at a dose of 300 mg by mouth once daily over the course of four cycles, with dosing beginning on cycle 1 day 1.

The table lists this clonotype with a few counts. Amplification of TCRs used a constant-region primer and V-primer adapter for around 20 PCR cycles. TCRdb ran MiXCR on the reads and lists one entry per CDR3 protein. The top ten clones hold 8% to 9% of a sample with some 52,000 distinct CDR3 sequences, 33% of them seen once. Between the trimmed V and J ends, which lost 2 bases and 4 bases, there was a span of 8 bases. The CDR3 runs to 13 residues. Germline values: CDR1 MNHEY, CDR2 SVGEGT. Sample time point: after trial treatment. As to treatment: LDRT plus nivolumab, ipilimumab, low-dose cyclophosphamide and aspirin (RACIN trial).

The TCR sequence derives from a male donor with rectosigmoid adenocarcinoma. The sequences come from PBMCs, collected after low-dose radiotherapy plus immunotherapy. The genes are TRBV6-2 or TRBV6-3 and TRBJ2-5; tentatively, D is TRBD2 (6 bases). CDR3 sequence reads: CASSYPAGETQYF. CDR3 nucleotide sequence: TGTGCCAGCAGTTACCCAGCGGGAGAGACCCAGTACTTC.